Listed here are 20 T cell receptor beta chains from one sample, sequenced in a study of cytomegalovirus exposure and HLA in healthy donors. Primers: 60 Vbeta forward and 13 Jbeta reverse. This table comes from immunoSEQ multiplex PCR, and its TCRdb copy is limited to in-frame clones, with some not included. This sample has some 120,000 clones; more than 75% occur once, and the top ten carry more than 1.5%. Sequenced: PBMCs. These receptor sequences come from a man aged 18 to 29 in good health and CMV-seronegative.

V and J are TRBV5-1 and TRBJ1-1; TRBD1 is a possible D gene (5 bases). Germline V lookup: CDR1 SGHRS, CDR2 YFSETQ. The CDR3 extends over 15 amino acids. The V gene lost 4 bases and the J gene lost 0 bases, with 13 bases spanning the gap. CDR3 protein: CASSLYDRMNTEAFF. The CDR3 DNA reads as TGCGCCAGCAGCCTGTATGACAGAATGAACACTGAAGCTTTCTTT.

V gene TRBV19 combines with J gene TRBJ1-2; D ambiguous. This CDR3 has 12 residues. Germline CDR1 LNHDA, CDR2 SQIVND (reference sequence). Trimming removed 4 bases from V and 8 bases from J, with 11 bases in between. CDR3 residues: CASSTGVQGYTF. Here the CDR3 DNA reads TGTGCCAGTAGTACAGGTGTACAGGGCTACACCTTC.

The V call is TRBV2, the J call TRBJ1-5, with 9 nucleotides matching TRBD1. The germline V gene encodes CDR1 SNHLY and CDR2 FYNNEI. Unmatched junction bases numbered 6, after V lost 5 bases and J lost 4 bases. The CDR3 totals 15 residues. The CDR3 nucleotides are TGTGCCAGCAGTATAGGCGACAGGGGGAATCAGCCCCAGCATTTT. This encodes CASSIGDRGNQPQHF.

This sequence joins TRBV6-6 and TRBJ1-4, with D possibly matching TRBD1 (5 bases). The CDR3 is 13 amino acids. Germline loops: CDR1 MNHNY, CDR2 SVGAGI (reference sequence). V was trimmed by 4 bases and J by 6 bases, leaving 9 bases between them. CDR3 region: CASSSPTDEKLFF. CDR3 bases: TGTGCCAGCAGTTCCCCGACAGATGAAAAACTGTTTTTT.

V and J are TRBV23-1 and TRBJ2-2, with TRBD1 matching over 7 bases. TRBV23-1 is noted as an ORF with a role that remains uncertain. V lost 4 bases and J lost 1; bases outside the gene matches: 6. CDR3 length equals 16 residues. The CDR3 sequence is CASSRQRQGNTGELFF. For the CDR3, the DNA is TGCGCCAGCAGTCGCCAGAGACAGGGGAACACCGGGGAGCTGTTTTTT.

This clone was found a few times. This chain uses TRBV19 with TRBJ2-1; weak D call: TRBD2 (5 bases). CDR3 length equals 13 residues. The V end was cut by 6 bases, the J end by 4 bases, with 10 bases between. Looked up from germline, CDR1 is LNHDA and CDR2 is SQIVND (reference sequence). The CDR3 sequence: CASRRRGYNEQFF. CDR3 nucleotides: TGTGCCAGTAGGAGACGGGGATACAATGAGCAGTTCTTC. The full variable domain, rest sourced from reference TRBV19 and TRBJ2-1, is DGGITQSPKYLFRKEGQNVTLSCEQNLNHDAMYWYRQDPGQGLRLIYYSQIVNDFQKGDIAEGYSVSREKKESFPLTVTSAQKNPTAFYLCASRRRGYNEQFFGPGTRLTVL.

This clone was recorded only once. The V and J genes are TRBV5-1 and TRBJ2-2; 7 bases are shared with TRBD1. V trimming: 0 bases; J trimming: 2 bases; junction bases outside the gene matches: 10. Germline V gene data show CDR1 as SGHRS and CDR2 as YFSETQ. The CDR3 sequence is 18 residues long. CDR3 sequence: CASSLEIRGRGNTGELFF. DNA of the CDR3: TGCGCCAGCAGCTTGGAGATTAGGGGGCGCGGCAACACCGGGGAGCTGTTTTTT.

The chain combines TRBV19 with TRBJ1-1; D is perhaps TRBD1 (5 bases). The length of the CDR3 is 14 residues. Trimming removed 6 bases from V and 5 bases from J, with 16 bases in between. The germline CDR1 and CDR2 sequences are LNHDA and SQIVND (reference sequence). CDR3 nucleotide sequence: TGTGCCAGTAGCAGGGTCTTTAAAGGGACTGAAGCTTTCTTT. Encoded protein: CASSRVFKGTEAFF.

V usage is TRBV4-2 and J usage is TRBJ1-2; 8 nucleotides align to TRBD1. The germline V gene has CDR1 LGHNA and CDR2 YNFKEQ. The CDR3 has 16 residues. J lost 0 bases, V lost 1 base, and 4 bases had no gene match. The CDR3 coding sequence is TGTGCCAGCAGCCAAGTCTTGGACAGGGCTAACTATGGCTACACCTTC. It encodes CASSQVLDRANYGYTF.

The J gene is TRBJ1-1, the V gene TRBV6-5; D gene uncertain. V shed 2 bases and J shed 7 bases, with 17 bases lying between them. The CDR3 is 15 amino acids. CDR1 MNHEY and CDR2 SVGAGI come from the germline V gene. CDR3 coding DNA: TGTGCCAGCAGTTACCGGCCCCTGGAGTTGGGTGAAGCTTTCTTT. It yields the protein CASSYRPLELGEAFF.

The chain joins TRBV27 to TRBJ2-7; D uncertain. Trimming took 1 base from V and 5 from J, leaving 15 bases between them. Germline V CDR1 and CDR2: MNHEY, SMNVEV (reference sequence). The CDR3 runs to 15 residues. The CDR3 DNA reads as TGTGCCAGCAGTTTATACCCCTCCGCGGCTGACGAGCAGTACTTC. Its translation is CASSLYPSAADEQYF.

The chain has TRBV6-5 and TRBJ1-5; 11 nucleotides align to TRBD1. The CDR3 consists of 15 residues. CDR1 MNHEY and CDR2 SVGAGI come from the germline V gene. With V trimmed by 6 bases and J by 4 bases, 5 bases remained unmatched. The CDR3 sequence: CASSPGTGGNQPQHF. CDR3 nucleotides: TGTGCCAGCAGCCCCGGGACAGGGGGTAATCAGCCCCAGCATTTT.

CDR3 sequence: CATSLWTGDDEQYF. CDR3 sequence (DNA): TGTGCCACCAGCTTATGGACAGGGGACGACGAGCAGTACTTC. The V gene is TRBV15, the J gene TRBJ2-7, with 9 positions matching TRBD1. Germline CDR1 reads LNHNV; CDR2 reads YYDKDF (reference sequence). J gave up 5 bases and V 5 bases, and 7 bases lay outside the gene matches. The CDR3 loop spans 14 amino acids.

The chain couples TRBV19 to TRBJ2-7; 8 bases align to TRBD1. Losses at the gene ends were 6 bases for V and 5 bases for J; bases not matched to a gene: 9. The CDR3 is 14 amino acids. Germline assignment: CDR1 LNHDA and CDR2 SQIVND (reference sequence). As DNA, the CDR3 is TGTGCCAGTAGCTCAGGGGGCTCCATGAACGAGCAGTACTTC. Amino acid sequence: CASSSGGSMNEQYF.

The rearrangement uses TRBV5-1 and TRBJ2-5; 7 bases match TRBD2. CDR1 and CDR2 (germline): SGHRS, YFSETQ. V shed 4 bases, J shed 5 bases, and the junction held 5 bases outside the gene matches. The CDR3 is 13 residues long. The CDR3 bases are TGCGCCAGCAGCCGGGACTACTCGGAGACCCAGTACTTC. This gives the protein CASSRDYSETQYF.

This chain joins TRBV13 and TRBJ1-6; 7 nucleotides align to TRBD1. Per the germline V gene, CDR1 is PRHDT and CDR2 is FYEKMQ (reference sequence). There are 15 residues in the CDR3. The ends lost 4 bases at V and 9 bases at J; junction bases unmatched: 9. The chain's CDR3 is CASSYTGAVSSPLHF. The CDR3 nucleotides read TGTGCCAGCAGCTACACAGGGGCCGTAAGTTCACCCCTCCACTTT.

V gene TRBV5-6 combines with J gene TRBJ1-1, with D perhaps TRBD1 (5 bases). The CDR3 spans 15 residues. Germline values: CDR1 SGHDT, CDR2 YYEEEE. Between the trimmed V and J ends, which lost 4 bases and 4 bases, there was a span of 17 bases. CDR3 DNA: TGTGCCAGCAGCCCTGGGGGGGGGTTGAGCACTGAAGCTTTCTTT. This translates into CASSPGGGLSTEAFF.

The rearrangement links TRBV2 to TRBJ2-1; TRBD2 matches at 7 bases. Germline V lookup: CDR1 SNHLY, CDR2 FYNNEI. The CDR3 is 11 amino acids. V was clipped by 8 bases and J by 9 bases; unmatched bases: 4. CDR3 in DNA: TGTGCCAGCGCGGGGGACGGTGAGCAGTTCTTC. This gives the protein CASAGDGEQFF.

The J gene is TRBJ2-5, the V gene TRBV25-1; D might be TRBD2 (6 bases). The CDR3 runs 11 residues. The germline V gene has CDR1 MGHDK and CDR2 SYGVNS. Between the trimmed V and J ends, which lost 4 bases and 7 bases, there was a span of 7 bases. CDR3 amino acids: CASSGEVTQYF. The CDR3 DNA follows: TGTGCCAGCAGTGGGGAGGTGACCCAGTACTTC.

This sequence joins TRBV19 and TRBJ2-1; no clear D gene. The length of the CDR3 is 11 residues. The V gene's germline CDR1 is LNHDA and CDR2 SQIVND (reference sequence). Trimming pared 3 bases from V and 8 bases from J, leaving 5 bases between. CDR3 coding DNA: TGTGCCAGTAGTATTTCGTATGAGCAGTTCTTC. It translates to CASSISYEQFF.